The T cell receptor (beta chain) described here comes from a study of neoadjuvant anti-PD-1 for oral cavity cancer. Across the study: Nivolumab at 3 mg/kg was mostly given biweekly, three to four doses, pre-surgery. Patients without progression received a fourth nivolumab dose around day 43, then surgical resection on days 50-56. Study results and limitations: Non-responders to neoadjuvant nivolumab had significantly more clonal PBMC T cells than responders.

Time point given: after neoadjuvant nivolumab, at surgical resection. These oral cavity squamous cell carcinomas were HPV-negative and locally advanced. Regarding this clone: What it binds is unknown.

The table came from immunoSEQ multiplex PCR; TCRdb's copy has only in-frame clones and leaves some out. The sample lists 73,000 or so clones, roughly 85% seen once, with nearly 3.5% in the top ten. This receptor was taken from a person between 40 and 79 years old with oral cavity squamous cell carcinoma. The sequencing used PBMCs, collected after nivolumab (anti-PD-1) treatment.

The CDR3 loop is CASSQATSGRATDTQYF. For the CDR3, the DNA is TGCGCCAGCAGCCAGGCAACTAGCGGGAGGGCCACAGATACGCAGTATTTT. The V call is TRBV4-1, the J call TRBJ2-3; 13 positions match TRBD2. The V segment lost 3 bases and the J segment 2 bases; nucleotides outside the gene matches: 5. Germline lookup yields CDR1 MGHRA and CDR2 YSYEKL. This CDR3 has 17 amino acids.